This TCR beta chain came from a study of blood T cells in healthy people across ages. This CDR3 contains 15 residues. The V end was cut by 7 bases, the J end by 0 bases, with 16 bases between. Germline loops: CDR1 SGHTA, CDR2 FQGNSA. This clonotype was detected only a few times. What it binds is unknown. Per-sample PBMC isolation yielded at least 7 million cells. Whole-study results and caveats: Versus aged donors, long-lived donors had higher diversity and more naive CD4+ cells.

Primed by a sample-barcoded 5' primer and a J-beta primer mix, a second PCR proceeded for about 7 to 12 cycles. TCRdb reprocessed the 5' RACE reads via MiXCR and lists one record per CDR3 protein. The sample lists 1.5 million to 2 million distinct CDR3 sequences, roughly 50% occurring once. Sequenced: blood. The source of this sequence is a woman in her thirties or forties in good health. The chain has TRBV7-2 and TRBJ2-7; a possible D gene is TRBD1 (5 bases). The CDR3 DNA reads TGTGCCAGCACCCCCAGGGCCATTGTCTCCTACGAGCAGTACTTC. It is translated as CASTPRAIVSYEQYF.